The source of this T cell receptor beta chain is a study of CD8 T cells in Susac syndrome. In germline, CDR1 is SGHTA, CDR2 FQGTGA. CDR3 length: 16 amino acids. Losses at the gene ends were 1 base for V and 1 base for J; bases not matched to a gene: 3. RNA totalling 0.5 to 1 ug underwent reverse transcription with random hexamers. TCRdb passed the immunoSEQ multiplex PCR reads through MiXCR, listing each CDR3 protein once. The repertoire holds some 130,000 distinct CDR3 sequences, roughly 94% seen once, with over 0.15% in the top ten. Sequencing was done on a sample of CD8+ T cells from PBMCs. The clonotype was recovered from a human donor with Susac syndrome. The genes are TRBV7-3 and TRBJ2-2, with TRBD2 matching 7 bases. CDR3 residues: CASSLSVAGNTGELFF. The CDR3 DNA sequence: TGTGCCAGCAGCTTAAGCGTAGCGGGGAACACCGGGGAGCTGTTTTTT.